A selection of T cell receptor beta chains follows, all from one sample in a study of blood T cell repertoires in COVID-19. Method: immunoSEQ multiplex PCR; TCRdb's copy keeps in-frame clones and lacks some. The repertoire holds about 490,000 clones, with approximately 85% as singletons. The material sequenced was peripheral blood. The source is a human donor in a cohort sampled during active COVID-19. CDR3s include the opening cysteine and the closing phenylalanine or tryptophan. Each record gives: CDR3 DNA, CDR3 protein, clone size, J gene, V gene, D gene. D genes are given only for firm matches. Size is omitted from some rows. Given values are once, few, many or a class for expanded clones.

cdr3_nt: TGTGCCAGCAGTCGTGGGCCGGGACAGGGTTTTGATGCTGGAAACACCATATATTTT
cdr3_aa: CASSRGPGQGFDAGNTIYF
clone_size: -
j_call: TRBJ1-3
v_call: TRBV5-4
d_call: TRBD1

cdr3_nt: TGCGCCAGCAGCCGGACAGGGTCGAACACTGAAGCTTTCTTT
cdr3_aa: CASSRTGSNTEAFF
clone_size: -
j_call: TRBJ1-1
v_call: TRBV5-1
d_call: TRBD1

cdr3_nt: TGTGCCAGTAGTCCTACCTTGATCTACGCGACAGTTTTCGACACTGAAGCTTTCTTT
cdr3_aa: CASSPTLIYATVFDTEAFF
clone_size: -
j_call: TRBJ1-1
v_call: TRBV19
d_call: -

cdr3_nt: TGTGCCTGGAGAGCCTCCAACACCGGGGAGCTGTTTTTT
cdr3_aa: CAWRASNTGELFF
clone_size: -
j_call: TRBJ2-2
v_call: TRBV30
d_call: -

cdr3_nt: TGTGCCAGCAGCCAAGGTCGGGCTAGCGGCACAGATACGCAGTATTTT
cdr3_aa: CASSQGRASGTDTQYF
clone_size: -
j_call: TRBJ2-3
v_call: TRBV3-1/TRBV3-2
d_call: -

cdr3_nt: TGTGCCAGTAGTATAGCCAGGGATGCAGATACGCAGTATTTT
cdr3_aa: CASSIARDADTQYF
clone_size: -
j_call: TRBJ2-3
v_call: TRBV19
d_call: -

cdr3_nt: TGTGCTAGTGGTTCTGGGAGCGGGAGGGCCCAAGAGACCCAGTACTTC
cdr3_aa: CASGSGSGRAQETQYF
clone_size: -
j_call: TRBJ2-5
v_call: TRBV12-5
d_call: TRBD2

cdr3_nt: TGTGCCAGCAGTTATGTTACAGGGTGGAACGAGCAGTACTTC
cdr3_aa: CASSYVTGWNEQYF
clone_size: -
j_call: TRBJ2-7
v_call: TRBV6-2/TRBV6-3
d_call: -

cdr3_nt: TGTGCCAGCGGGAGGGCAAAAAACATTCAGTACTTC
cdr3_aa: CASGRAKNIQYF
clone_size: -
j_call: TRBJ2-4
v_call: TRBV27
d_call: TRBD2

cdr3_nt: TGTGCCATCAGTAACGTTCTAGCGGGAGGGCCTCTGACCCAGTACTTC
cdr3_aa: CAISNVLAGGPLTQYF
clone_size: -
j_call: TRBJ2-5
v_call: TRBV10-3
d_call: TRBD2

cdr3_nt: TGTGCCAGCAGCCATCCCGCGGGAGTTCTTACAGATACGCAGTATTTT
cdr3_aa: CASSHPAGVLTDTQYF
clone_size: -
j_call: TRBJ2-3
v_call: TRBV11-2
d_call: TRBD2

cdr3_nt: TGTGCCAGCAGCTTACGTTCGGGAACCTACAATGAGCAGTTCTTC
cdr3_aa: CASSLRSGTYNEQFF
clone_size: -
j_call: TRBJ2-1
v_call: TRBV7-3
d_call: -

cdr3_nt: TGTGCCAGCAGCCAAGAGAGACAACTCTCTGGAAACACCATATATTTT
cdr3_aa: CASSQERQLSGNTIYF
clone_size: once
j_call: TRBJ1-3
v_call: TRBV3-1/TRBV3-2
d_call: -

cdr3_nt: TGTGCCAGTATGGTTCAACAGGGGAACACTGAAGCTTTCTTT
cdr3_aa: CASMVQQGNTEAFF
clone_size: -
j_call: TRBJ1-1
v_call: TRBV19
d_call: -

cdr3_nt: TGTGCCAGCAGTTACTACGGGGGAGGGAATCTCGGTACGCAGTATTTT
cdr3_aa: CASSYYGGGNLGTQYF
clone_size: -
j_call: TRBJ2-3
v_call: TRBV6-5
d_call: TRBD2

cdr3_nt: TGTGCCCGGTCTAGCGGGAGAGATATTTCCTACGAGCAGTACTTC
cdr3_aa: CARSSGRDISYEQYF
clone_size: -
j_call: TRBJ2-7
v_call: TRBV30
d_call: TRBD2

cdr3_nt: TGCGCCAGCAGCCCCTCTCGGGGGACTTCCCCCTATGGCTACACCTTC
cdr3_aa: CASSPSRGTSPYGYTF
clone_size: -
j_call: TRBJ1-2
v_call: TRBV4-3
d_call: -

cdr3_nt: TGTGCCAGCAGTTACTCGAGAGGGCCGGGAGACTATGGCTACACCTTC
cdr3_aa: CASSYSRGPGDYGYTF
clone_size: -
j_call: TRBJ1-2
v_call: TRBV6-5
d_call: -

cdr3_nt: TGTGCCTGGAGTGTAGGGCGGGAGGGCCATGAGCAGTTCTTC
cdr3_aa: CAWSVGREGHEQFF
clone_size: -
j_call: TRBJ2-1
v_call: TRBV30
d_call: TRBD2

cdr3_nt: TGTGCCAGTAGTTCGACCGGGACCTATAATTCACCCCTCCACTTT
cdr3_aa: CASSSTGTYNSPLHF
clone_size: -
j_call: TRBJ1-6
v_call: TRBV19
d_call: -

cdr3_nt: TGTGCCAGCAGCGTGAGGGGACAGGGGACTGAAGCTTTCTTT
cdr3_aa: CASSVRGQGTEAFF
clone_size: -
j_call: TRBJ1-1
v_call: TRBV9
d_call: TRBD1

cdr3_nt: TGTGCCAGCAGGACGGGGGGACAGGGATGGACTGAAGCTTTCTTT
cdr3_aa: CASRTGGQGWTEAFF
clone_size: few
j_call: TRBJ1-1
v_call: TRBV2
d_call: TRBD1

cdr3_nt: TGTGCCAGCAGTTTTCAGAAGACCCAGTACTTC
cdr3_aa: CASSFQKTQYF
clone_size: few
j_call: TRBJ2-5
v_call: TRBV28
d_call: -

cdr3_nt: TGTGCCAGCGTAACAGGGACGTTATCCGAGCAGTACTTC
cdr3_aa: CASVTGTLSEQYF
clone_size: once
j_call: TRBJ2-7
v_call: TRBV28
d_call: -

cdr3_nt: TGTGCCTGGAGTGAGGGACTGACTAATGAAAAACTGTTTTTT
cdr3_aa: CAWSEGLTNEKLFF
clone_size: -
j_call: TRBJ1-4
v_call: TRBV30
d_call: -

cdr3_nt: TGTGCCAGCAGCTTAGACCCTAGGACAGTTTTTTCCTCTGGGGCCAACGTCCTGACTTTC
cdr3_aa: CASSLDPRTVFSSGANVLTF
clone_size: -
j_call: TRBJ2-6
v_call: TRBV11-3
d_call: -

cdr3_nt: TGTGCCAGCAGTTTTTTGATAGCGGCAGATACGCAGTATTTT
cdr3_aa: CASSFLIAADTQYF
clone_size: -
j_call: TRBJ2-3
v_call: TRBV11-2
d_call: -

cdr3_nt: TGTGCCAGTAGTCAGACTAGCGGGAGACCCCACGAGCAGTACTTC
cdr3_aa: CASSQTSGRPHEQYF
clone_size: -
j_call: TRBJ2-7
v_call: TRBV19
d_call: TRBD2

cdr3_nt: TGTGCCAGCAGCTCCCTAGGCCCCACAATGAACACTGAAGCTTTCTTT
cdr3_aa: CASSSLGPTMNTEAFF
clone_size: few
j_call: TRBJ1-1
v_call: TRBV7-9
d_call: -

cdr3_nt: TGTGCCAGCAGCTTGGCCCCTCGGACAGGGGGCTACGAGCAGTACTTC
cdr3_aa: CASSLAPRTGGYEQYF
clone_size: -
j_call: TRBJ2-7
v_call: TRBV5-6
d_call: TRBD1

cdr3_nt: TGTGCCAGCAGCTGGCAGGAGGGCACTGAAGCTTTCTTT
cdr3_aa: CASSWQEGTEAFF
clone_size: once
j_call: TRBJ1-1
v_call: TRBV5-6
d_call: -

cdr3_nt: TGTGCCAGTAGTAAGGGACGGGGGGTGGAGACCCAGTACTTC
cdr3_aa: CASSKGRGVETQYF
clone_size: -
j_call: TRBJ2-5
v_call: TRBV19
d_call: TRBD2

cdr3_nt: TGTGCCAGCAGTTTAAGGAGCCGGGGGAATGAGCAGTTCTTC
cdr3_aa: CASSLRSRGNEQFF
clone_size: -
j_call: TRBJ2-1
v_call: TRBV27
d_call: -

cdr3_nt: TGTGCCACCAGCCGATCCGGGACAGAATTCTATGGCTACACCTTC
cdr3_aa: CATSRSGTEFYGYTF
clone_size: -
j_call: TRBJ1-2
v_call: TRBV24-1
d_call: TRBD1

cdr3_nt: TGTGCCACCCTCCCAGGGCGATCCACAGATACGCAGTATTTT
cdr3_aa: CATLPGRSTDTQYF
clone_size: -
j_call: TRBJ2-3
v_call: TRBV24-1
d_call: -

cdr3_nt: TGTGCCAGCAGCGTTTTTAGCGGGAGCGCCTACAATGAGCAGTTCTTC
cdr3_aa: CASSVFSGSAYNEQFF
clone_size: -
j_call: TRBJ2-1
v_call: TRBV7-6
d_call: TRBD2

cdr3_nt: TGTGCCAGCAGCCCTATTAGCGGGAGGGCCACAGATACGCAGTATTTT
cdr3_aa: CASSPISGRATDTQYF
clone_size: -
j_call: TRBJ2-3
v_call: TRBV7-2
d_call: TRBD2

cdr3_nt: TGTGCCAGCAGGAGGGGACAGGGAGGTAGGACCAAGTACTTC
cdr3_aa: CASRRGQGGRTKYF
clone_size: -
j_call: TRBJ2-7
v_call: TRBV28
d_call: TRBD1

cdr3_nt: TGTGCCAGCAGCTCGAACAGGGCTACGAACACCGGGGAGCTGTTTTTT
cdr3_aa: CASSSNRATNTGELFF
clone_size: -
j_call: TRBJ2-2
v_call: TRBV7-3
d_call: -

cdr3_nt: TGTGCCTGGAGTATACAGGGTGGGTCCTACGAGCAGTACTTC
cdr3_aa: CAWSIQGGSYEQYF
clone_size: -
j_call: TRBJ2-7
v_call: TRBV30
d_call: -